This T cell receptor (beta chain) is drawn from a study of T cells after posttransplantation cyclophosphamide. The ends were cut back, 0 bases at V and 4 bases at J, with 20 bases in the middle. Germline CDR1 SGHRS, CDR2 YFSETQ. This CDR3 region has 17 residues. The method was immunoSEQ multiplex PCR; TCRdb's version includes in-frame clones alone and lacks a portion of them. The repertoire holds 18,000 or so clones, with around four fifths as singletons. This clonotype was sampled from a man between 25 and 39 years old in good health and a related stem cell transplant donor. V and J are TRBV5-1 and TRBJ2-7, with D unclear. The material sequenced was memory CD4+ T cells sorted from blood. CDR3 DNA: TGCGCCAGCAGCTTGGCGGGTCGACGGAGAAGTATGTACGAGCAGTACTTC. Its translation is CASSLAGRRRSMYEQYF.